This paragraph reports one T cell receptor beta chain. Its specificity is unknown. The data belong to a study of cytomegalovirus exposure and HLA in healthy donors. General study results and limits: Being productive about 87% or about 30% of the time was typical of most TCR beta V segments in an earlier analysis. Associated with HLA alleles at 0.05 false discovery rate in a later analysis were over 15,000 TCR beta sequences. TRBV6-2, TRBV6-3 and some other V segments were unresolvable in 87-base-pair reads.

60 Vbeta and 13 Jbeta primers were used in PCR. Generated by immunoSEQ multiplex PCR, the TCRdb table keeps only in-frame clones and is missing some. The profile covers 110,000 or so clones, with over 70% appearing a single time and around 8.6% taken by the ten largest. Germline V gene sequence: CDR1 SQVTM, CDR2 ANQGSEA. V shed 0 bases and J shed 0 bases, with 9 bases lying between them. This CDR3 is built from 14 residues. Sequencing was done on a sample of PBMCs. The TCR comes from a woman between 40 and 50 years old in good health and CMV-seropositive. The chain carries TRBV29-1 and TRBJ2-7, with a possible D match to TRBD2 (5 bases). CDR3 residues: CSVEEFRDSYEQYF. CDR3 bases: TGCAGCGTTGAAGAGTTTCGGGACTCCTACGAGCAGTACTTC.